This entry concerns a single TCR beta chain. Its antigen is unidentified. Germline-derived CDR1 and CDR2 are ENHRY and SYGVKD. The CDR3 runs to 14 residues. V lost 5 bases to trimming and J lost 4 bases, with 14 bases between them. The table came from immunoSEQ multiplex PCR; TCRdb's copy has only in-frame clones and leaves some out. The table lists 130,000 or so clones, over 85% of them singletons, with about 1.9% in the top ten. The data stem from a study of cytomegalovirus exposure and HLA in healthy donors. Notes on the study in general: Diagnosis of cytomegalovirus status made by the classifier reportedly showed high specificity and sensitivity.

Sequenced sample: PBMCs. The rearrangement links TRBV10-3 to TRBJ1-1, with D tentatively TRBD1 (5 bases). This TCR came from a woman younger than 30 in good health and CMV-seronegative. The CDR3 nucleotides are TGTGCCATCAGTCGCCTCCAGGGCAGCACTGAAGCTTTCTTT. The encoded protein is CAISRLQGSTEAFF.